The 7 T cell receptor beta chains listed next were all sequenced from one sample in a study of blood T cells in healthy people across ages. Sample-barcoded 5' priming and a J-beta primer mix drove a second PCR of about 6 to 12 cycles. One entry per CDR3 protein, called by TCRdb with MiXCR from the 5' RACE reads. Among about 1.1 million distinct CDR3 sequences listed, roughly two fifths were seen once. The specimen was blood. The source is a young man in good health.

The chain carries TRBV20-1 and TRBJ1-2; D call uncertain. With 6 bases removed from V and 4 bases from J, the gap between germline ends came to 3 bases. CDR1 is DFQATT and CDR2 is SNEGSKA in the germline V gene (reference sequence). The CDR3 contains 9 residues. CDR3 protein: CSAPYGYTF. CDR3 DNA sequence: TGCAGTGCCCCCTATGGCTACACCTTC.

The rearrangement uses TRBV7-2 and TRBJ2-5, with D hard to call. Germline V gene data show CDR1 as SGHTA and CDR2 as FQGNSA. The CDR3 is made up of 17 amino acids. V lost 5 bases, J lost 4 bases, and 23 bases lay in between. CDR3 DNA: TGTGCCAGCAGCCGTAACGCTGGCTACTATAGGAGAGAGACCCAGTACTTC. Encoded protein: CASSRNAGYYRRETQYF.

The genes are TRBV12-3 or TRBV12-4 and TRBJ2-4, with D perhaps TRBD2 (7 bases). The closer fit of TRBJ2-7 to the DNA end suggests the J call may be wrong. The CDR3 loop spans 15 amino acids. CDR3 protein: CASRWGGLGAYEQYF. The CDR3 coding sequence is TGTGCCAGCAGGTGGGGGGGGCTGGGGGCCTACGAGCAGTACTTC.

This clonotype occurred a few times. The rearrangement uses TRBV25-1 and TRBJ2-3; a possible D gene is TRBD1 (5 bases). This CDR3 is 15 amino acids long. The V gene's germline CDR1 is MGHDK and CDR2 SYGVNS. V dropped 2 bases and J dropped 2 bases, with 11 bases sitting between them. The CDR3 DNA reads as TGTGCCAGCAGTGAAAGTGTGACAGTCACAGATACGCAGTATTTT. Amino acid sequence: CASSESVTVTDTQYF.

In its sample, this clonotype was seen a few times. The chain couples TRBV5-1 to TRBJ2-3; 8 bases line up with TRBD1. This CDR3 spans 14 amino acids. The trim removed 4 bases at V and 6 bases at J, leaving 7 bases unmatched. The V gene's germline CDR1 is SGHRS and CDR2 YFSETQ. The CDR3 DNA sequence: TGCGCCAGCAGCGCGGACAGGGTAGCCGATACGCAGTATTTT. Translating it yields CASSADRVADTQYF.

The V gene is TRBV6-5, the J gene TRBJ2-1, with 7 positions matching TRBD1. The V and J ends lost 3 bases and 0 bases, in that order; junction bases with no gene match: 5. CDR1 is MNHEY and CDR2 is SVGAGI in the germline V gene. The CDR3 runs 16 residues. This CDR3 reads CASSYRGQSSYNEQFF. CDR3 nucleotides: TGTGCCAGCAGTTATCGGGGACAGAGCTCCTACAATGAGCAGTTCTTC.

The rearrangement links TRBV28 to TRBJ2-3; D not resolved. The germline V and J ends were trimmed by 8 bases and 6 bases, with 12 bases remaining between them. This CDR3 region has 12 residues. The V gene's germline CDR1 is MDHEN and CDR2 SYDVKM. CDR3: CASGTRMDTQYF. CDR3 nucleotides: TGTGCCAGCGGCACCCGGATGGATACGCAGTATTTT.